This T cell receptor beta chain was retrieved from a study of T-cell memory formation after mild COVID-19. Overall study context: Clustering of TCRs was largely donor specific. Findings and limits, study-wide: CM and EM subsets held most contracting CD4+ clones; EMRA held CD8+ ones.

TCRdb recomputed calls from the 5' RACE reads with MiXCR, one row per CDR3 protein. The sample lists roughly 560,000 distinct CDR3 sequences, 20% seen once, with around 13% in the top ten. There are 16 residues in the CDR3. Germline V gene lookup returns CDR1 PRHDT and CDR2 FYEKMQ (reference sequence). The junction had 4 bases not matched to a gene; V was cut back by 4 bases and J by 4 bases. Turning to this clonotype: Antigen specificity is unknown.

This chain joins TRBV13 and TRBJ1-6; 10 bases are a match to TRBD1. Specimen: PBMCs or a T cell subset sorted from them (not recorded which). The TCR sequence derives from an adult woman who had mild COVID-19 (a few samples of this study predate the infection). Cell type and time point are not known. CDR3 in DNA: TGTGCCAGCAGCTCCCGGGACAGGGGATATAATTCACCCCTCCACTTT. Translation gives CASSSRDRGYNSPLHF.